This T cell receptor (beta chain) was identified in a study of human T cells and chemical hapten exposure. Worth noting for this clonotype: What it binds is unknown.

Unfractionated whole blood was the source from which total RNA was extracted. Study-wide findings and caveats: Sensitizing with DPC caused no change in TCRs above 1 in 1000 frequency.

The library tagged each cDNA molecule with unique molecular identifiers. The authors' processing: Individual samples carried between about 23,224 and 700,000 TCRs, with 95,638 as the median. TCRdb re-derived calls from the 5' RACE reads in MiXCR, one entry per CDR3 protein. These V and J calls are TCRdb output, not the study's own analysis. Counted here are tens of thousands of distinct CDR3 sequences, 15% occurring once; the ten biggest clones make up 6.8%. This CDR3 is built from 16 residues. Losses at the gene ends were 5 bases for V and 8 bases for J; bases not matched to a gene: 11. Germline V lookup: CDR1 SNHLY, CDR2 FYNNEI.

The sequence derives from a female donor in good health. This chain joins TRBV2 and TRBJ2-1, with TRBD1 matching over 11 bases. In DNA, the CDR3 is TGTGCCAGCAGTCAAAATGGACAGGGGGCAGGAGATGAGCAGTTCTTC. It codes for CASSQNGQGAGDEQFF.